The entry below describes one T cell receptor beta chain. Its target is not known. This entry belongs to a study of cytomegalovirus exposure and HLA in healthy donors. About the research overall: An earlier analysis found 110 million or so unique TCR beta sequences from about 179 million T cells. Early release data held roughly 90 million unique TCRs from HLA-typed donors. Findings and caveats of the study: There were under 200 TCR beta chains listed as cytomegalovirus-associated. No immune exposure information besides CMV serostatus was available.

The study ran its PCR with 60 Vbeta and 13 Jbeta primers. TCRdb keeps only in-frame clones here, not all; method: immunoSEQ multiplex PCR. The sample has 85,000 to 130,000 clones, 71% seen once. The CDR3 totals 14 residues. CDR1 SGDLS and CDR2 YYNGEE come from the germline V gene. Trimming pared 4 bases from V and 0 bases from J, leaving 11 bases between. The specimen was PBMCs. The chain has TRBV9 and TRBJ2-7; perhaps TRBD1 as D (5 bases). The sequence was collected from a female donor in good health and CMV-seronegative. The CDR3 is CASSPRDSSYEQYF. In DNA, the CDR3 is TGTGCCAGCAGCCCCCGCGACAGCTCCTACGAGCAGTACTTC.